The 24 T cell receptor beta chains below all came from one sample that was sequenced in a study of T cells in women clearing cervical HPV infection (dated by TCRdb to 2017 to 2018). The protocol used for the library was the immunoSEQ multiplex PCR assay. The table was pulled from immuneACCESS by TCRdb, which kept in-frame rearrangements only. Such tables lose some clones; where checked, under half of the loss comes from unresolved V genes, and the rest has no known cause. The sample's clone listing holds under 50,000 clones. The top ten clonotypes cover under 8.5% of the sample. The sample comprised blood buffy coat. The receptors come from a woman between 18 and 70 years old with a cervical HPV16 infection that either progressed to CIN3+ or cleared (not recorded which).

As regards this clone: The CDR3 extends 3 residues past the end of the read, so its final part is completed from the germline J gene. The chain joins TRBV5-1 to TRBJ2-3, with D maybe TRBD1 (5 bases). This CDR3 region has 11 residues. V was trimmed by 7 bases and J by 5 bases, leaving 8 bases between them. From germline, CDR1 is SGHRS and CDR2 YFSETQ. This CDR3 is CASATGDTQYF. CDR3 DNA (partial): TGCGCCAGCGCAACAGGAGATACG.

In the case of this clone: The DNA ends 3 residues before the CDR3 does, and the rest of the CDR3 is filled in from the germline J gene. This sequence joins TRBV18 and TRBJ2-2; 9 nucleotides match TRBD1. The CDR3 length is 16 residues. The germline CDR1 and CDR2 sequences are KGHSH and LQKENI. The chain's CDR3 is CASSRTGGYGANVLFF. The DNA read from the CDR3 is TGTGCCAGCTCTCGTACAGGGGGCTACGGGGCCAACGTG.

A note on this clone: The read ends 3 residues early relative to the CDR3; the germline J gene fills the gap. The V and J genes are TRBV5-4 and TRBJ2-3; D unresolved. Per germline, CDR1 SGHNT and CDR2 YYREEE (reference sequence). This CDR3 is built from 14 residues. V shed 4 bases and J shed 0 bases, with 9 bases lying between them. Partial CDR3 DNA: TGTGCCAGCAGCCTCGGTATGAGCACAGATACG. Protein: CASSLGMSTDT. From start to end, the CDR3 is CASSLGMSTDTQYF.

Worth noting for this clone: From the germline J gene comes the end of the CDR3, since the read stops 3 residues before it. This chain connects TRBV6-2 or TRBV6-3 to TRBJ2-2; 10 bases are shared with TRBD2. Germline CDR1 MNHEY, CDR2 SVGEGT. The CDR3 totals 15 residues. V dropped 2 bases and J dropped 4; count of bases not matched to a gene: 1. CDR3 in amino acids: CASSYSGGATGELFF. The sequenced part of the CDR3 DNA is TGTGCCAGCAGTTACAGCGGGGGGGCCACCGGGGAG.

Notes on this clone: The read finishes 3 residues shy of the CDR3 end, and the germline J gene is used to complete it. The chain is built from TRBV6-2 or TRBV6-3 and TRBJ2-3, with TRBD2 matching 10 bases. This CDR3 is 16 amino acids long. In germline, CDR1 is MNHEY, CDR2 SVGEGT. Trimming cost V 6 bases and J 2 bases; bases outside gene matches: 8. CDR3 DNA (partial): TGTGCCAGCAGCCCCCGGCTAGCGGGGGCCACAGATACG. Translation: CASSPRLAGATDT. From start to end, the CDR3 is CASSPRLAGATDTQYF.

Points on this clone: The CDR3 end lies 3 residues beyond the end of the read and is filled in from the germline J gene. The chain carries TRBV2 and TRBJ1-2; weak D call: TRBD1 (6 bases). The CDR3 extends over 12 amino acids. The germline V gene has CDR1 SNHLY and CDR2 FYNNEI. CDR3 region: CASSPTQGSYTF. The sequenced part of the CDR3 DNA is TGTGCCAGCTCACCGACACAGGGAAGC.

Remarks on this clone: Sequencing ends 3 residues short of the CDR3 end; the germline J gene provides the rest. This chain joins TRBV2 and TRBJ1-1; weak D call: TRBD1 (6 bases). The CDR3 is 15 residues long. V lost 4 bases and J lost 6, with 18 bases in between. CDR1 SNHLY and CDR2 FYNNEI come from the germline V gene. This chain's CDR3 is CASSVTLGGGSEAFF. CDR3 bases read: TGTGCCAGCAGTGTAACTTTGGGGGGGGGCTCTGAA.

With respect to this clone: Coverage ceases 3 residues before the CDR3 finishes, and the germline J gene fills in the end. V is TRBV28 and J is TRBJ2-4; 8 bases map to TRBD1. The junction had 4 bases not matched to a gene; V was cut back by 5 bases and J by 4 bases. This CDR3 contains 14 residues. Germline V CDR1 and CDR2: MDHEN, SYDVKM. CDR3 protein: CASSQTGAKNIQYF. The CDR3 DNA, read in part, is TGTGCCAGCAGTCAGACAGGGGCGAAAAACATT. Filled out from reference TRBV28 and TRBJ2-4, the complete variable domain reads DVKVTQSSRYLVKRTGEKVFLECVQDMDHENMFWYRQDPGLGLRLIYFSYDVKMKEKGDIPEGYSVSREKKERFSLILESASTNQTSMYLCASSQTGAKNIQYFGAGTRLSVL.

Turning to this clone: The read falls 3 residues short of the CDR3 end, and the missing part is taken from the germline J gene. The V and J genes are TRBV2 and TRBJ2-3; 8 bases fit TRBD1. This CDR3 is built from 15 residues. The germline gives CDR1 SNHLY, CDR2 FYNNEI. CDR3 loop: CASRDRWGSNQPQYF. CDR3 bases read: TGTGCCAGCCGGGACAGGTGGGGAAGCAATCAGCCG.

As concerns this clone: With the read ending 3 residues before the CDR3 end, the germline J gene is used to fill in that end. This chain joins TRBV6-1 and TRBJ1-4; possibly TRBD1 for D (5 bases). V was shortened by 2 bases and J by 8 bases, with 15 bases between the two germline ends. The CDR3 consists of 15 residues. CDR1 and CDR2 (germline): MNHNS, SASEGT. CDR3 residues: CASSEWGSKREKLFF. CDR3 DNA (partial): TGTGCCAGCAGTGAATGGGGCAGCAAACGGGAAAAA.

The CDR3 is CASSVGGATGELFF. The sequenced CDR3 bases are TGTGCCAGCAGCGTGGGGGGGGCCACCGGGGAG. V gene TRBV9 combines with J gene TRBJ2-2; maybe TRBD2 (7 bases). The read finishes 3 residues shy of the CDR3 end, and the germline J gene is used to complete it. Germline V CDR1 and CDR2: SGDLS, YYNGEE. The CDR3 length is 14 residues. Trimming removed 2 bases from V and 4 bases from J, with 9 bases in between.

Turning to this clone: Read coverage stops 3 residues before the CDR3 terminus; the germline J gene supplies the remainder. The V gene is TRBV20-1, the J gene TRBJ1-1, with 7 bases that match TRBD1. Germline V gives CDR1 DFQATT, CDR2 SNEGSKA (reference sequence). This CDR3 is 13 amino acids long. Trimming took 6 bases from V and 1 from J; bases not matched to a gene: 5. CDR3 DNA, as far as it was read: TGCAGTGCAATCAGGGGGACGAACACTGAA. Translated: CSAIRGTNTE. The CDR3 as a whole reads CSAIRGTNTEAFF.

On this clone: The missing CDR3 end, 3 residues past where the read stops, is filled in from the germline J gene. V gene TRBV18 combines with J gene TRBJ1-5; the D is unclear. Germline V gene sequence: CDR1 KGHSH, CDR2 LQKENI. This CDR3 comprises 15 residues. V was cut by 2 bases and J by 2 bases, with 10 bases left in between. CDR3 DNA, as far as it was read: TGTGCCAGCTCACCAGAAATCGCGGGCAATCAGCCC. This translates into CASSPEIAGNQP. The CDR3, in full, reads CASSPEIAGNQPQHF.

Concerning this clone itself: The read ends 3 residues shy of where the CDR3 ends; the end is completed using the germline J gene. This chain joins TRBV5-1 and TRBJ1-2, with 8 bases identical to TRBD1. The CDR3 sequence is 15 residues long. V was pared by 4 bases and J by 4 bases, with 9 bases of the junction left unmatched. The germline gives CDR1 SGHRS, CDR2 YFSETQ. The CDR3 region is CASSPGQAVVYGYTF. The DNA read from the CDR3 is TGCGCCAGCAGCCCGGGACAGGCCGTTGTCTATGGC.

With respect to this clone: The read ends 3 residues before the CDR3 terminus; that terminus is restored from the germline J gene. This chain joins TRBV9 and TRBJ2-7; 9 bases are a match to TRBD2. The V gene end was trimmed by 2 bases and the J gene end by 6 bases; junction bases not matched to a gene: 6. The CDR3 is 14 amino acids. Germline CDR1 SGDLS, CDR2 YYNGEE. The part of the CDR3 DNA that was read is TGTGCCAGCAGCGTTGATAGCGGGAGCTTCGAG. Its protein is CASSVDSGSFE. The full CDR3 is CASSVDSGSFEQYF.

Details on this clone: The read ends 3 residues early relative to the CDR3; the germline J gene fills the gap. J is TRBJ2-3 and V is TRBV5-1; maybe TRBD1 (5 bases). This CDR3 comprises 14 residues. CDR1 and CDR2 from the germline V gene are SGHRS and YFSETQ. V gave up 5 bases and J gave up 1 base, with 11 bases separating them. The CDR3 bases that were read are TGCGCCAGCAGACAGGAATCGGGCACAGATACG. This translates into CASRQESGTDT. The CDR3 reads in full as CASRQESGTDTQYF.

Comments on this clone: Read sequence stops 3 residues before the CDR3 end, and the germline J gene provides the missing end. The chain joins TRBV20-1 to TRBJ1-1; a possible D gene is TRBD1 (6 bases). The V end was cut by 3 bases, the J end by 4 bases, with 15 bases between. The CDR3 spans 14 residues. Per the germline V gene, CDR1 is DFQATT and CDR2 is SNEGSKA (reference sequence). The CDR3 sequence is CSASVGGGGTEAFF. The covered CDR3 bases are TGCAGTGCTAGTGTCGGAGGGGGGGGCACTGAA.

As for this clone: Sequencing ends 3 residues short of the CDR3 end; the germline J gene provides the rest. V and J are TRBV11-2 and TRBJ2-7; perhaps TRBD2 as D (5 bases). V lost 4 bases, J lost 0 bases, and 13 bases lay in between. The CDR3 has 15 amino acids. The V gene's germline CDR1 is SGHAT and CDR2 FQNNGV. The CDR3 here is CASSSGRGSSYEQYF. Partial CDR3 DNA: TGTGCCAGCAGCTCCGGACGGGGAAGCTCCTACGAG.

The chain's CDR3 is CASSLSTGSSYEQYF. CDR3 bases read: TGTGCCAGCAGCTTGTCGACAGGCAGCTCCTACGAG. The V gene is TRBV11-2, the J gene TRBJ2-7, with a weak D call TRBD1 (6 bases). The read ends 3 residues shy of where the CDR3 ends; the end is completed using the germline J gene. V was shortened by 3 bases and J by 0 bases, with 12 bases between the two germline ends. CDR1 and CDR2 (germline): SGHAT, FQNNGV. The CDR3 spans 15 residues.

Comments on this clone: The read ends 3 residues before the CDR3 terminus; that terminus is restored from the germline J gene. V usage is TRBV19 and J usage is TRBJ1-2; a weak D match, TRBD1 (6 bases). Germline V gene data show CDR1 as LNHDA and CDR2 as SQIVND (reference sequence). CDR3 size: 15 residues. The CDR3 bases that were read are TGTGCCAGTAGTACAATTACAGGGATGGGGTACGAC. The encoded protein is CASSTITGMGYD. The complete CDR3 protein is CASSTITGMGYDYTF.

Comments on this clone: Read data end 3 residues before the CDR3 end; the end is taken from the germline J gene. The chain has TRBV10-3 and TRBJ2-2; 8 bases are shared with TRBD1. Germline CDR1 ENHRY, CDR2 SYGVKD. The CDR3 spans 13 residues. CDR3 bases read: TGTGCCACAGGACAGGGTGGAAATTCACCG. This sequence encodes CATGQGGNSP. The whole CDR3 sequence is CATGQGGNSPLFF.

About this clone itself: The read stops 3 residues short of the end of the CDR3; the missing end is completed from the germline J gene. The V gene is TRBV13, the J gene TRBJ1-2; 9 nucleotides match TRBD1. CDR3 size: 20 residues. Trimming removed 5 bases from V and 7 bases from J; junction bases left unmatched: 26. CDR1 and CDR2 from the germline V gene are PRHDT and FYEKMQ (reference sequence). CDR3 region: CASSTERRDRVVEGQGGYTF. CDR3 DNA (partial): TGTGCCAGCAGCACTGAACGCCGGGACAGGGTCGTCGAAGGGCAAGGTGGC.

In the case of this clone: The read falls 3 residues short of the CDR3 end, and the missing part is taken from the germline J gene. The genes are TRBV5-6 and TRBJ2-4, with 7 bases identical to TRBD1. The germline V gene has CDR1 SGHDT and CDR2 YYEEEE. This CDR3 spans 15 amino acids. The part of the CDR3 DNA that was read is TGTGCCAGCAGCTTAACTGGACAGGCTACCTCTACT. Translating it yields CASSLTGQATST. The entire CDR3 sequence reads CASSLTGQATSTQYF.

A word on this clone: Read coverage stops 3 residues before the CDR3 terminus; the germline J gene supplies the remainder. The chain carries TRBV2 and TRBJ1-6; no definite D call. The CDR3 runs 13 residues. Germline-derived CDR1 and CDR2 are SNHLY and FYNNEI. The V and J ends lost 7 bases and 7 bases respectively, with 11 bases between them. The CDR3 spells CASIINTNSPLHF. The covered CDR3 bases are TGTGCCAGCATTATTAACACCAATTCACCC.